This paragraph reports one TCR beta chain. Its antigen is not identified. This sample is drawn from a study of vaccination and CD4 T cells after COVID-19. In the study overall: The stimulating agents, overlapping spike peptides, came from SARS-CoV-2, HCoV-NL63, HCoV-OC43 and HCoV-229E.

Germline values: CDR1 LGHNA, CDR2 YSLEER. V was cut by 1 base and J by 7 bases, with 13 bases left in between. CDR3 length equals 15 residues. At the Johns Hopkins FTIC core, DNA taken from cultured CD4+ T cells was sequenced by way of the Oncomine TCR Beta short-read assay. Investigators obtained genomic DNA by extraction from cultured CD4+ T cells. TCRdb reanalysed the PCR reads using MiXCR and keeps one entry per CDR3 protein. The sample yields some 13,000 distinct CDR3 sequences, roughly 75% seen once. Regarding treatment: approximately nine-day PBMC culture with coronavirus spike peptide pools or control peptides (ViraFEST assay). ViraFEST expanded antigen-specific T cells with peptide pools, then sequenced TCRs. It was with roughly 9.7 IU/ml IL-2 and roughly 9.4 ug/ml peptide pools that 2.2 million or so PBMCs per well were cultured.

The rearrangement joins TRBV4-3 to TRBJ1-4, with D unclear. Sequenced input: CD4+ T cells from blood, cultured in vitro. The TCR was taken from a human donor who had recovered from COVID-19. The chain's CDR3 is CASSQGSIRREKLFF. DNA for the CDR3: TGCGCCAGCAGCCAAGGTTCAATAAGGCGTGAAAAACTGTTTTTT.